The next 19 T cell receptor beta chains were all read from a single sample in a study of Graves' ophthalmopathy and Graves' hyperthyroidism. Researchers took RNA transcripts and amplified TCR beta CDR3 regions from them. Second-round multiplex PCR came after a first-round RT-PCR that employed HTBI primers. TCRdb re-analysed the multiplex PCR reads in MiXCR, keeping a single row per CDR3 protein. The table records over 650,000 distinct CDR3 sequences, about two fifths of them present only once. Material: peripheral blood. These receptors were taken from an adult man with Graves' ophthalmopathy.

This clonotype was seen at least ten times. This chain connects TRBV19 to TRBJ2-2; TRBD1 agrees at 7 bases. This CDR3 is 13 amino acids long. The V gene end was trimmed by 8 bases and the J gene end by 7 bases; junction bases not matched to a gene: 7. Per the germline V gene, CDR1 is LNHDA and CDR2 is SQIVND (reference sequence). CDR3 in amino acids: CASSGQAGGELFF. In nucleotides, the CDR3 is TGTGCCAGTTCAGGACAGGCGGGCGGGGAGCTGTTTTTT.

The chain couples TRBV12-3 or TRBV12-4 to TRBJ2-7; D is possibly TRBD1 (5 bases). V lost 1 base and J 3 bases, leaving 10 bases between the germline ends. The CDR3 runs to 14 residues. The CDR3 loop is CASSLGGADYEQYF. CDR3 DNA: TGTGCCAGCAGTTTAGGGGGCGCAGACTACGAGCAGTACTTC.

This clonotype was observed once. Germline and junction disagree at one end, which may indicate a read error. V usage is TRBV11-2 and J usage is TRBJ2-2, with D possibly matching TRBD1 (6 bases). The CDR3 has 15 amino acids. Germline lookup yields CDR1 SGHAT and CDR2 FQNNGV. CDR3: CTSSTGQTNTGELFF. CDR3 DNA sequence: TGTACCAGCAGCACCGGACAGACGAACACCGGGGAGCTGTTTTTT.

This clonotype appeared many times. The CDR3 coding sequence is TGTGCCAGCAGCTCGACTAGCGGGGTAAAAGAGACCCAGTACTTC. Translation: CASSSTSGVKETQYF. The chain has TRBV7-9 and TRBJ2-5; 11 nucleotides agree with TRBD2. The germline V gene encodes CDR1 SEHNR and CDR2 FQNEAQ (reference sequence). The V gene end was trimmed by 4 bases and the J gene end by 3 bases; junction bases not matched to a gene: 4. This CDR3 is built from 15 residues. The whole variable domain, filled in from reference TRBV7-9 and TRBJ2-5, reads DTGVSQNPRHKITKRGQNVTFRCDPISEHNRLYWYRQTLGQGPEFLTYFQNEAQLEKSRLLSDRFSAERPKGSFSTLEIQRTEQGDSAMYLCASSSTSGVKETQYFGPGTRLLVL.

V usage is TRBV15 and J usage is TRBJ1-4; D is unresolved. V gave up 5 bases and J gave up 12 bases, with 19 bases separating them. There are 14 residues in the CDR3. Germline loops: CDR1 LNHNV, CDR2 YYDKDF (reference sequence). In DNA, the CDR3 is TGTGCCACCAGCTTAGACCGGGAAATAAGAGAACTGTTTTTT. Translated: CATSLDREIRELFF.

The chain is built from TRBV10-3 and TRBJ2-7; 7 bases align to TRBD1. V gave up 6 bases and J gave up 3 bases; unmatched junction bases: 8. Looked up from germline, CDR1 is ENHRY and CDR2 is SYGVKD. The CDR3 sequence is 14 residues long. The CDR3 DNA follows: TGTGCCATCAGCCGAGACAGGGATAACTACGAGCAGTACTTC. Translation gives CAISRDRDNYEQYF.

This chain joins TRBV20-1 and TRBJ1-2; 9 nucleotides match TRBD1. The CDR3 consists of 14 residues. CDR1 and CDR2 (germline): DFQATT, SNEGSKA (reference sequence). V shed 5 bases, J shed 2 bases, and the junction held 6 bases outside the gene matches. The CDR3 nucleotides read TGCAGTGCTCCACGAGACAGGGGGAACTATGGCTACACCTTC. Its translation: CSAPRDRGNYGYTF.

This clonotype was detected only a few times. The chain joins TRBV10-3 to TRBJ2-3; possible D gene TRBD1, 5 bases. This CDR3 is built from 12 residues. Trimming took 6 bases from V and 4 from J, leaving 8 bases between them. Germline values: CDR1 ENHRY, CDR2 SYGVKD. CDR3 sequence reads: CAIRGAPDTQYF. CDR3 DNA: TGTGCCATCAGAGGGGCCCCAGATACGCAGTATTTT.

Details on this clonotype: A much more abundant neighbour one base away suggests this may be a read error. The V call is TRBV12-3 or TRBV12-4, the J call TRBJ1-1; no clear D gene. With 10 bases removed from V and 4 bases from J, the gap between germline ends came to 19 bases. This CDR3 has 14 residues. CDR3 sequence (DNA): TGTGCCACCCGAAGGCTGGGAATGGGCACTGAAGCTTTCTTT. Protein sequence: CATRRLGMGTEAFF.

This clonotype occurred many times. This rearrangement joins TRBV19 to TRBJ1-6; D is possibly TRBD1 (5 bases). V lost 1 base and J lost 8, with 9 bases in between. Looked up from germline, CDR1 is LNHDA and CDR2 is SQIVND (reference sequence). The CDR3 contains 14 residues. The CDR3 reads CASSIAPGDSPLHF. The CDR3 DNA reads TGTGCCAGTAGTATAGCACCGGGGGATTCACCCCTCCACTTT.

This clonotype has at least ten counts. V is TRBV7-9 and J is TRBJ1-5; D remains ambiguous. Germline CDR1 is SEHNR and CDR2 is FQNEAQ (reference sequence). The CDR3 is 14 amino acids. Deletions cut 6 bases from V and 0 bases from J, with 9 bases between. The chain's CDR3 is CASSWSNSNQPQHF. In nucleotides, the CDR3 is TGTGCCAGCAGTTGGTCCAATAGCAATCAGCCCCAGCATTTT.

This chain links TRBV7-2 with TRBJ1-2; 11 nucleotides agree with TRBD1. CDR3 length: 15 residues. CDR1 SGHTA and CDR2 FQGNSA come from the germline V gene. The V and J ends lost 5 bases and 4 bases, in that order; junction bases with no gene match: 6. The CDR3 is CASSHGQGAGYGYTF. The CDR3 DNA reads TGTGCCAGCAGCCACGGACAGGGGGCCGGCTATGGCTACACCTTC.

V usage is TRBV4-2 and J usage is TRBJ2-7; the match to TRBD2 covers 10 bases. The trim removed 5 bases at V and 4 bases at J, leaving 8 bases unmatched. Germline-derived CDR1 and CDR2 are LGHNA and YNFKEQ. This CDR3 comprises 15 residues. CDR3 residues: CASSAELAGRYEQYF. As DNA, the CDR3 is TGTGCCAGCAGCGCCGAACTAGCGGGAAGGTACGAGCAGTACTTC.

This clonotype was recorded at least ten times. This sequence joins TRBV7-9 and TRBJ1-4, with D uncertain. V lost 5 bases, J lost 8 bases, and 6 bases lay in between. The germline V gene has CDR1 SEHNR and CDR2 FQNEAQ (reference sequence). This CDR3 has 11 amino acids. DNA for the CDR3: TGTGCCAGCAGCGGGGAGGAAAAACTGTTTTTT. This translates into CASSGEEKLFF.

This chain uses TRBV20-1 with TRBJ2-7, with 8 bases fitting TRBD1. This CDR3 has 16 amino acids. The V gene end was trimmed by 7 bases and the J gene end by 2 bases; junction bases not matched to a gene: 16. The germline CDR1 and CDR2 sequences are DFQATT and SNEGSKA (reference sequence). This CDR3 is CSVPTFTKDRAYEQYF. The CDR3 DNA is TGCAGTGTTCCAACCTTCACAAAGGACAGGGCCTACGAGCAGTACTTC.

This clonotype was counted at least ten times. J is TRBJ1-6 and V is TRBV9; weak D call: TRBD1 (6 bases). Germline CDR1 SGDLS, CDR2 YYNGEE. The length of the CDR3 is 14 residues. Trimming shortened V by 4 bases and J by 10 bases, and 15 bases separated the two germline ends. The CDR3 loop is CASSQDSLGSPLHF. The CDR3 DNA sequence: TGTGCCAGCAGCCAGGACAGTTTAGGATCACCCCTCCACTTT.

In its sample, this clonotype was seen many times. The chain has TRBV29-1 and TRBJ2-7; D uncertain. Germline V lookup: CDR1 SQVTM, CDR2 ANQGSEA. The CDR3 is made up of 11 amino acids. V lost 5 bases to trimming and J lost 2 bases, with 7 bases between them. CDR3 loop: CSVNFTYEQYF. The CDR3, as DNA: TGCAGCGTTAACTTTACCTACGAGCAGTACTTC.

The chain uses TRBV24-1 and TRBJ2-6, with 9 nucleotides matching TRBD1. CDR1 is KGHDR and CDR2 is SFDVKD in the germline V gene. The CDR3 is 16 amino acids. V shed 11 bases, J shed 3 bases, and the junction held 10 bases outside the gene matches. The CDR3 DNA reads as TGTGCCAACAGAATACAGGGGGCCGGTGGGGCCAACGTCCTGACTTTC. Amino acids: CANRIQGAGGANVLTF.

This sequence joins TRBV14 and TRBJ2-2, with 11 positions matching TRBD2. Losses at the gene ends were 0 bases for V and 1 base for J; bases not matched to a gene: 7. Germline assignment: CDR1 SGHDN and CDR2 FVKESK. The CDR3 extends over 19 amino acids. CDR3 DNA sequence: TGTGCCAGCAGCCAAGACTCGGCTAGCGGGAGGCTGAACACCGGGGAGCTGTTTTTT. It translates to CASSQDSASGRLNTGELFF.